Shown below are 8 T cell receptor beta chains from a single sample sequenced in a study of technical replicates of blood from a few donors. The method was immunoSEQ multiplex PCR; TCRdb's version includes in-frame clones alone and lacks a portion of them. The sample has under 75,000 clones; 85% to 95% are singletons. Sequenced: PBMCs. The origin of the receptors is a human donor in good health. Some clones in this sample may be carry-over from other donors' samples.

The chain recombines TRBV7-2 with TRBJ1-1, with a possible D match to TRBD1 (5 bases). V lost 5 bases and J 5 bases, leaving 12 bases between the germline ends. Germline values: CDR1 SGHTA, CDR2 FQGNSA. The length of the CDR3 is 13 residues. This chain's CDR3 is CASSPQGRTEAFF. The CDR3 nucleotides read TGTGCCAGCAGCCCTCAGGGTAGAACTGAAGCTTTCTTT. Full variable domain (outside the CDR3, taken from reference TRBV7-2 and TRBJ1-1): GAGVSQSPSNKVTEKGKDVELRCDPISGHTALYWYRQSLGQGLEFLIYFQGNSAPDKSGLPSDRFSAERTGGSVSTLTIQRTQQEDSAVYLCASSPQGRTEAFFGQGTRLTVV.

The DNA for the CDR3 is TGTGCCAGCAGTTCGTCGGGACAGGGGGTGACCCAGTACTTC. Its protein is CASSSSGQGVTQYF. The chain carries TRBV27 and TRBJ2-5; 11 positions match TRBD1. The CDR3 is 14 residues long. The junction had 5 bases not matched to a gene; V was cut back by 4 bases and J by 7 bases. The germline CDR1 and CDR2 sequences are MNHEY and SMNVEV (reference sequence).

The chain employs TRBV7-2 and TRBJ2-7, with TRBD2 identical over 12 bases. With V trimmed by 3 bases and J by 2 bases, 2 bases remained unmatched. The CDR3 runs 15 residues. Germline V gives CDR1 SGHTA, CDR2 FQGNSA. CDR3 nucleotides: TGTGCCAGCAGCTTCCTAGCGGGAGGGCCCTACGAGCAGTACTTC. Amino acid sequence: CASSFLAGGPYEQYF.

This chain connects TRBV18 to TRBJ1-5, with D unclear. CDR1 KGHSH and CDR2 LQKENI come from the germline V gene. With 2 bases removed from V and 3 bases from J, the gap between germline ends came to 11 bases. The CDR3 consists of 15 residues. This CDR3 reads CASSPNHNLNQPQHF. The CDR3, as DNA: TGTGCCAGCTCACCAAACCACAACCTCAATCAGCCCCAGCATTTT.

The gene calls are TRBV25-1 and TRBJ2-1; D is unresolved. This CDR3 comprises 17 residues. Trimming took 2 bases from V and 15 from J, leaving 29 bases between them. Germline V CDR1 and CDR2: MGHDK, SYGVNS. This chain's CDR3 is CASSEEVCGVYYFSPFF. The CDR3 DNA reads TGTGCCAGCAGTGAAGAGGTTTGTGGTGTCTACTACTTCAGTCCGTTCTTC.

The J gene is TRBJ2-5, the V gene TRBV5-4; tentative D call: TRBD2 (6 bases). Trimming removed 4 bases at V and 4 bases at J, with 17 bases between. Looked up from germline, CDR1 is SGHNT and CDR2 is YYREEE (reference sequence). CDR3 size: 15 residues. The chain's CDR3 is CASSPRGRKGETQYF. CDR3 bases: TGTGCCAGCAGCCCCCGTGGGAGGAAGGGAGAGACCCAGTACTTC.

CDR3 DNA: TGTGCCAGCAGCGCCGGGACAGGATCCTTCACCGGGGAGCTGTTTTTT. Encoded protein: CASSAGTGSFTGELFF. This chain connects TRBV9 to TRBJ2-2; 8 bases match TRBD1. This CDR3 comprises 16 residues. Losses at the gene ends were 3 bases for V and 4 bases for J; bases not matched to a gene: 8. Germline assignment: CDR1 SGDLS and CDR2 YYNGEE.

This clone was recorded once. The chain combines TRBV19 with TRBJ2-7, with a possible D match to TRBD1 (5 bases). Trimming took 3 bases from V and 4 from J, leaving 16 bases between them. The CDR3 extends over 15 amino acids. Germline values: CDR1 LNHDA, CDR2 SQIVND (reference sequence). The CDR3 coding sequence is TGTGCCAGTAGTATGGGGCGCCGAGGTTTGTACGAGCAGTACTTC. This translates into CASSMGRRGLYEQYF.